The 3 T cell receptor beta chains below all came from one sample that was sequenced in a study of blood T cell repertoires in COVID-19. Data came from immunoSEQ multiplex PCR; TCRdb stores just in-frame clones and leaves some out. The sample records hundreds of thousands of clones, roughly 80% being singletons. The sample taken for sequencing was peripheral blood. These receptors were taken from a woman aged 55-69 years with active or convalescent COVID-19.

This clone was seen a handful of times. The chain links TRBV7-9 to TRBJ2-2; 7 nucleotides agree with TRBD2. Germline V gives CDR1 SEHNR, CDR2 FQNEAQ (reference sequence). With V trimmed by 5 bases and J by 3 bases, 6 bases remained unmatched. This CDR3 spans 15 amino acids. The CDR3 sequence: CASSPRDYDTGELFF. CDR3 in DNA: TGTGCCAGCAGCCCGCGGGACTACGACACCGGGGAGCTGTTTTTT.

The genes are TRBV6-2 or TRBV6-3 and TRBJ2-1, with 16 bases identical to TRBD2. The CDR3 is made up of 17 amino acids. The trim removed 5 bases at V and 7 bases at J, leaving 8 bases unmatched. CDR1 and CDR2 from the germline V gene are MNHEY and SVGEGT. CDR3 coding DNA: TGTGCCAGCAGTCCCCAAGGGACTAGCGGGGGGGCGAATGAGCAGTTCTTC. Translation: CASSPQGTSGGANEQFF.

The chain combines TRBV27 with TRBJ1-1; the D gene is possibly TRBD1 (5 bases). CDR1 MNHEY and CDR2 SMNVEV come from the germline V gene (reference sequence). This CDR3 comprises 15 residues. With 2 bases removed from V and 4 bases from J, the gap between germline ends came to 14 bases. In DNA, the CDR3 is TGTGCCAGCAGTTTACGAACAGGATTGAGCACTGAAGCTTTCTTT. It codes for CASSLRTGLSTEAFF.